The entry below describes one T cell receptor beta chain. Its antigen is undetermined. The sample originates from a study of a mutant IDH1 vaccine in newly diagnosed glioma. Time point here: week 23, last vaccination. In the vaccine, a single dose held 300 ug of the mutant IDH1 20-mer peptide, along with topical imiquimod. Germline V CDR1 and CDR2: SGHDN, FVKESK. V shed 3 bases and J shed 0 bases, with 15 bases lying between them. This CDR3 contains 16 residues. Method: immunoSEQ multiplex PCR; TCRdb's copy keeps in-frame clones and lacks some. The sample has approximately 57,000 clones; around 80% are singletons.

Sequenced material: PBMCs, taken from a glioma patient whose treatment included an IDH1 peptide vaccine. This sequence originates from a middle-aged woman with glioma. Some clones in this sample may be carry-over from other donors' samples. The chain has TRBV14 and TRBJ2-7; D assignment may be TRBD1 or TRBD2 (5 bases each). The CDR3 DNA reads as TGTGCCAGCAGCCAGGCCGGGACGTACCTCTCCTACGAGCAGTACTTC. It encodes CASSQAGTYLSYEQYF.